These T cell receptor beta chains were read from a single sample in a study of cytotoxic CD8 clonotypes in ibrutinib-treated CLL. Assay used: immunoSEQ multiplex PCR; TCRdb lists only in-frame clones, some missing. In the table there are 150,000 or so clones, approximately 80% of which are singletons. The sequenced sample was PBMCs, obtained after 12 months of ibrutinib treatment. These receptors all stem from a human donor with chronic lymphocytic leukemia. The CDR3 runs from the conserved cysteine through the conserved F or W. D genes are given only for firm matches. For some rows the clone size is stated as once, few or many, or as a class when expanded; others skip it.

d_call: -
j_call: TRBJ1-1
clone_size: -
v_call: TRBV6-5
cdr3_nt: TGTGCCAGCAGTTACTCGAGCCAAGACACTGAAGCTTTCTTT
cdr3_aa: CASSYSSQDTEAFF

d_call: -
j_call: TRBJ2-1
clone_size: -
v_call: TRBV9
cdr3_nt: TGTGCCAGCAGCGTACCCCGGGACCCCCCCTACAATGAGCAGTTCTTC
cdr3_aa: CASSVPRDPPYNEQFF

d_call: TRBD1
j_call: TRBJ1-2
clone_size: once
v_call: TRBV6-5
cdr3_nt: TGTGCCAGCAGGCGGGGACAGGGGATTCATGGCTACACCTTC
cdr3_aa: CASRRGQGIHGYTF

d_call: TRBD2
j_call: TRBJ2-7
clone_size: -
v_call: TRBV27
cdr3_nt: TGTGCCAGCAGTCCACCGGGACTAGCGGGAGAAAAAGCCTCCTACGAGCAGTACTTC
cdr3_aa: CASSPPGLAGEKASYEQYF

d_call: -
j_call: TRBJ1-2
clone_size: -
v_call: TRBV18
cdr3_nt: TGTGCCAGCTCACCACCCCCGCAAAGGACAGACTATGGCTACACCTTC
cdr3_aa: CASSPPPQRTDYGYTF

d_call: -
j_call: TRBJ2-7
clone_size: -
v_call: TRBV10-3
cdr3_nt: TGTGCCATCAGTGCCACCTACGAGCAGTACTTC
cdr3_aa: CAISATYEQYF

d_call: TRBD1
j_call: TRBJ2-1
clone_size: -
v_call: TRBV6-5
cdr3_nt: TGTGCCAGCAGCACACGGGACAGGGAATCTGAGCAGTTCTTC
cdr3_aa: CASSTRDRESEQFF

d_call: TRBD1
j_call: TRBJ2-7
clone_size: -
v_call: TRBV30
cdr3_nt: TGTGCCTGGAGTACCGGACAGGGGAAGCAGTACTTC
cdr3_aa: CAWSTGQGKQYF

d_call: -
j_call: TRBJ1-4
clone_size: -
v_call: TRBV5-6
cdr3_nt: TGTGCCAGCAGCTTGTTCAAAACGGAGATATATGCAACTAATGAAAAACTGTTTTTT
cdr3_aa: CASSLFKTEIYATNEKLFF

d_call: TRBD2
j_call: TRBJ2-1
clone_size: few
v_call: TRBV10-3
cdr3_nt: TGTGCCATCAGTGACCCGGGACTAGCGGGGAGGGAGGATGAGCAGTTCTTC
cdr3_aa: CAISDPGLAGREDEQFF

d_call: -
j_call: TRBJ2-7
clone_size: few
v_call: TRBV7-9
cdr3_nt: TGTGCCAGCAGCTTAGGGGACTCCTACGAGCAGTACTTC
cdr3_aa: CASSLGDSYEQYF

d_call: -
j_call: TRBJ2-1
clone_size: -
v_call: TRBV4-1
cdr3_nt: TGCGCCAGCAGCCAAGTTAACTCTCTCTGGGCCCTCTTCGGGGATGAGCAGTTCTTC
cdr3_aa: CASSQVNSLWALFGDEQFF

d_call: -
j_call: TRBJ2-7
clone_size: -
v_call: TRBV28
cdr3_nt: TGTGCCAGCAGTTTGTCGCAAAGGGCCTACGAGCAGTACTTC
cdr3_aa: CASSLSQRAYEQYF

d_call: -
j_call: TRBJ2-3
clone_size: -
v_call: TRBV18
cdr3_nt: TGTGCCAGCTCACCAAGGCGAGCGGGACCTCAAGGGGGTACGCAGTATTTT
cdr3_aa: CASSPRRAGPQGGTQYF

d_call: TRBD1
j_call: TRBJ2-7
clone_size: -
v_call: TRBV7-6
cdr3_nt: TGTGCCAGCAGCATGGGACAGGGGCCGAGCTCCTACGAGCAGTACTTC
cdr3_aa: CASSMGQGPSSYEQYF

d_call: -
j_call: TRBJ1-2
clone_size: -
v_call: TRBV29-1
cdr3_nt: TGCAGCGTTGGGTCTGGGGGCCAAGGCTATGGCTACACCTTC
cdr3_aa: CSVGSGGQGYGYTF

d_call: TRBD1
j_call: TRBJ2-1
clone_size: -
v_call: TRBV6-4
cdr3_nt: TGTGCCAGCAGTATCGGGACAGGTTTTGAGCAGTTCTTC
cdr3_aa: CASSIGTGFEQFF

d_call: TRBD1
j_call: TRBJ1-2
clone_size: few
v_call: TRBV19
cdr3_nt: TGTGCCAGTAGTATGGGACAGGGACATGGCTACACCTTC
cdr3_aa: CASSMGQGHGYTF

d_call: -
j_call: TRBJ2-7
clone_size: -
v_call: TRBV27
cdr3_nt: TGTGCCAGCAGTTTATCGGCAGGGGACTCCCTTTACGAGCAGTACTTC
cdr3_aa: CASSLSAGDSLYEQYF

d_call: TRBD1
j_call: TRBJ1-2
clone_size: few
v_call: TRBV14
cdr3_nt: TGTGCCAGCAGCCCTAACAGGGGGAACTATGGCTACACCTTC
cdr3_aa: CASSPNRGNYGYTF

d_call: -
j_call: TRBJ2-1
clone_size: -
v_call: TRBV19
cdr3_nt: TGTGCCACCAGGGGGGCTTTAGGAAGCGGGAGCCATGAGCAGTTCTTC
cdr3_aa: CATRGALGSGSHEQFF

d_call: -
j_call: TRBJ1-3
clone_size: few
v_call: TRBV4-1
cdr3_nt: TGCGCCAGCCGCAGCTCAGTTATTGGGGACACCATATATTTT
cdr3_aa: CASRSSVIGDTIYF

d_call: -
j_call: TRBJ2-3
clone_size: -
v_call: TRBV5-4
cdr3_nt: TGTGCCAGCAGCTTTAGCAGTTTTGGGGCAGATACGCAGTATTTT
cdr3_aa: CASSFSSFGADTQYF

d_call: -
j_call: TRBJ1-1
clone_size: -
v_call: TRBV21-1
cdr3_nt: TGTGCCAGCAGCGCCGGGACAAGGACGAACACTGAAGCTTTCTTT
cdr3_aa: CASSAGTRTNTEAFF

d_call: -
j_call: TRBJ1-2
clone_size: -
v_call: TRBV4-2
cdr3_nt: TGTGCCAGCAGCCAAGAAATTAGGGCGTCGAGACAGACAATTGCTAACTATGGCTACACCTTC
cdr3_aa: CASSQEIRASRQTIANYGYTF

d_call: -
j_call: TRBJ2-3
clone_size: -
v_call: TRBV10-3
cdr3_nt: TGTGCCATCAGTGAGTTGGTCGGGGGCACAGATACGCAGTATTTT
cdr3_aa: CAISELVGGTDTQYF

d_call: -
j_call: TRBJ1-1
clone_size: -
v_call: TRBV11-3
cdr3_nt: TGTGCCAGCAGCTTAGGCGTTCGGGCAGATCCAACTGAAGCTTTCTTT
cdr3_aa: CASSLGVRADPTEAFF

d_call: -
j_call: TRBJ1-1
clone_size: few
v_call: TRBV6-1
cdr3_nt: TGTGCCAGCAGTGAGCCAAGTTACACTGAAGCTTTCTTT
cdr3_aa: CASSEPSYTEAFF

d_call: -
j_call: TRBJ2-7
clone_size: -
v_call: TRBV7-6
cdr3_nt: TGTGCCAGCAGCCCCAAGGACGACGAGCAGTACTTC
cdr3_aa: CASSPKDDEQYF

d_call: TRBD2
j_call: TRBJ2-3
clone_size: -
v_call: TRBV20-1
cdr3_nt: TGCAGAGCGGGAAGCACAGATACGCAGTATTTT
cdr3_aa: CRAGSTDTQYF

d_call: -
j_call: TRBJ2-1
clone_size: -
v_call: TRBV7-9
cdr3_nt: TGTGCCAGCAGCATACTTGGATCCTACAATGAGCAGTTCTTC
cdr3_aa: CASSILGSYNEQFF

d_call: TRBD2
j_call: TRBJ2-1
clone_size: -
v_call: TRBV29-1
cdr3_nt: TGCAGCGTTTATACCCCTAGCGGATACAATGAGCAGTTCTTC
cdr3_aa: CSVYTPSGYNEQFF

d_call: -
j_call: TRBJ1-2
clone_size: -
v_call: TRBV30
cdr3_nt: TGTGCCTGGAGTGCGGTCCTTCTAGGGCGCGGCTACACCTTC
cdr3_aa: CAWSAVLLGRGYTF

d_call: TRBD1
j_call: TRBJ2-3
clone_size: few
v_call: TRBV6-4
cdr3_nt: TGTGCCAGCAGTGACTCGCAGGGGGCAGATACGCAGTATTTT
cdr3_aa: CASSDSQGADTQYF

d_call: TRBD1
j_call: TRBJ2-2
clone_size: -
v_call: TRBV5-6
cdr3_nt: TGTGCCAGCAGCTTAGGACAGGGAGACACCGGGGAGCTGTTTTTT
cdr3_aa: CASSLGQGDTGELFF

d_call: TRBD1
j_call: TRBJ1-4
clone_size: -
v_call: TRBV7-6
cdr3_nt: TGTGCCAGCAGCTTTCAGACAGGGGGCATAAATGAAAAACTGTTTTTT
cdr3_aa: CASSFQTGGINEKLFF

d_call: TRBD2
j_call: TRBJ2-7
clone_size: -
v_call: TRBV27
cdr3_nt: TGTGCCAGCAGCCGATGGACTAGCGGGATCTACGAGCAGTACTTC
cdr3_aa: CASSRWTSGIYEQYF

d_call: TRBD1
j_call: TRBJ2-2
clone_size: -
v_call: TRBV2
cdr3_nt: TGTGCCAGCAGGCGACAGGGCGACGGGGAGCTGTTTTTT
cdr3_aa: CASRRQGDGELFF

d_call: TRBD2
j_call: TRBJ2-7
clone_size: few
v_call: TRBV9
cdr3_nt: TGTGCCAGCAGCGTAGAGGGAGGGCGAGGGGACGAGCAGTACTTC
cdr3_aa: CASSVEGGRGDEQYF

d_call: -
j_call: TRBJ1-2
clone_size: few
v_call: TRBV2
cdr3_nt: TGTGCCAGCAGTGATGAGGGCCACAGGAGGGGTAACTATGGCTACACCTTC
cdr3_aa: CASSDEGHRRGNYGYTF

d_call: TRBD1
j_call: TRBJ2-1
clone_size: few
v_call: TRBV19
cdr3_nt: TGTGCCAGTAGTATAGTGACAGGGGAATTCAATGAGCAGTTCTTC
cdr3_aa: CASSIVTGEFNEQFF

d_call: -
j_call: TRBJ2-7
clone_size: once
v_call: TRBV5-1
cdr3_nt: TGCGCCAGCAGCTTGTTGCTAGGACGGAGCTCCTACGAGCAGTACTTC
cdr3_aa: CASSLLLGRSSYEQYF

d_call: TRBD1
j_call: TRBJ2-3
clone_size: -
v_call: TRBV6-1
cdr3_nt: TGTGCCAGCAGCCTCGACAGGGACACAGATACGCAGTATTTT
cdr3_aa: CASSLDRDTDTQYF

d_call: -
j_call: TRBJ2-7
clone_size: once
v_call: TRBV5-1
cdr3_nt: TGCGCCAGCAGAAGAAGCGGGTCAGAGCCTCCTGCCCACGAGCAGTACTTC
cdr3_aa: CASRRSGSEPPAHEQYF

d_call: TRBD2
j_call: TRBJ2-3
clone_size: -
v_call: TRBV4-3
cdr3_nt: TGCGCCAGCAGCCAACAACCGGGAACCGGGGGGGATACGCAGTATTTT
cdr3_aa: CASSQQPGTGGDTQYF

d_call: -
j_call: TRBJ2-7
clone_size: -
v_call: TRBV6-6
cdr3_nt: TGTGCCAGCAGCGCACGGGGCGACTCCTACGAGCAGTACTTC
cdr3_aa: CASSARGDSYEQYF

d_call: -
j_call: TRBJ1-2
clone_size: -
v_call: TRBV2
cdr3_nt: TGTGCCAGCGGAGTGGGCTACACCTTC
cdr3_aa: CASGVGYTF

d_call: TRBD2
j_call: TRBJ2-5
clone_size: -
v_call: TRBV13
cdr3_nt: TGTGCCAGCAGGTCCGGGGGGATTCAAGAGACCCAGTACTTC
cdr3_aa: CASRSGGIQETQYF